This TCR beta chain was found in a study of T cell changes during pregnancy in multiple sclerosis. Using immunoSEQ multiplex PCR, the repertoire was profiled, and TCRdb retains in-frame clones only, with some absent. The repertoire holds tens of thousands of clones, about nine tenths seen once, with 5.5% to 7% in the top ten. Per the germline V gene, CDR1 is SGDLS and CDR2 is YYNGEE. CDR3 size: 19 residues. The junction had 8 bases not matched to a gene; V was cut back by 4 bases and J by 0 bases. The TCR was taken from a female donor in good health, enrolled as a control in a pregnancy study. The sequences come from peripheral blood, collected in the third trimester of pregnancy. The rearrangement uses TRBV9 and TRBJ2-3, with TRBD2 matching over 16 bases. Here the CDR3 reads CASSPGLAGGTLSTDTQYF. The CDR3 DNA reads TGTGCCAGCAGCCCGGGACTAGCGGGGGGGACCCTTAGCACAGATACGCAGTATTTT.